This T cell receptor (beta chain) stems from a study of cytomegalovirus exposure and HLA in healthy donors. Comments on this clone: Its specificity is unknown.

In germline, CDR1 is MNHEY, CDR2 SMNVEV (reference sequence). Germline trimming cut 2 bases from V and 6 bases from J; bases unmatched to any gene: 0. The CDR3 is 14 residues long. A multiplex PCR was run with 60 Vbeta primers and 13 Jbeta primers. Data came from immunoSEQ multiplex PCR; TCRdb stores just in-frame clones and leaves some out. This sample carries approximately 220,000 clones, less than 85% of them seen once, and the ten largest clones take around 0.63%. Study-level findings and limits: Common viral pathogens were later found to be apparently linked to several of the most significant clusters. The authors later linked a missense DCLRE1C variant to TCR beta V- and J-gene trimming. Presence/absence results assume similar sequencing depth per donor, which may not hold.

This TCR was sampled from a young man in good health and CMV-seronegative. The chain has TRBV27 and TRBJ1-5; 11 positions agree with TRBD1. What was sequenced was PBMCs. The CDR3 region is CASSLGTGGQPQHF. The CDR3 DNA reads TGTGCCAGCAGTTTAGGGACAGGGGGTCAGCCCCAGCATTTT.